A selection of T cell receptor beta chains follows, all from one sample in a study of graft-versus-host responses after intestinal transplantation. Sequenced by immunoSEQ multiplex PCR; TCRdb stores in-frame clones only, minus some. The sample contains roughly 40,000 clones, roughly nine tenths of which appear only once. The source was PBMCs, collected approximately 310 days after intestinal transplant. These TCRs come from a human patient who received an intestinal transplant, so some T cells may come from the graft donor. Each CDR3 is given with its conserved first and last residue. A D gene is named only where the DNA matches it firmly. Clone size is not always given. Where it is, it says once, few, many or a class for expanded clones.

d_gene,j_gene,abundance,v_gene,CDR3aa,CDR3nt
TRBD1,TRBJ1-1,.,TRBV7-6,CASSPGGGTEAFF,TGTGCCAGCAGCCCAGGGGGTGGCACTGAAGCTTTCTTT
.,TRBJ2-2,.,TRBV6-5,CASSLGQLNTGELFF,TGTGCCAGCAGTTTGGGCCAGTTAAACACCGGGGAGCTGTTTTTT
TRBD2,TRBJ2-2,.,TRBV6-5,CASSLPWGGTGELFF,TGTGCCAGCAGCCTCCCCTGGGGGGGCACCGGGGAGCTGTTTTTT
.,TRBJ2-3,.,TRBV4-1,CASSQVMAGTDTQYF,TGCGCCAGCAGCCAAGTGATGGCGGGCACAGATACGCAGTATTTT
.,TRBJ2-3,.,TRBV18,CASSPSSQPGGTDTQYF,TGTGCCAGCTCACCATCAAGTCAGCCAGGTGGCACAGATACGCAGTATTTT
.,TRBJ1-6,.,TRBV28,CASRESSYNSPLHF,TGTGCCAGCAGGGAGAGCTCCTATAATTCACCCCTCCACTTT
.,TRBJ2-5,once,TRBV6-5,CASSYNGGGPETQYF,TGTGCCAGCAGTTACAATGGCGGGGGCCCAGAGACCCAGTACTTC
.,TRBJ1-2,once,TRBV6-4,CASSDSPGRSGYTF,TGTGCCAGCAGTGACTCGCCAGGGAGAAGTGGCTACACCTTC
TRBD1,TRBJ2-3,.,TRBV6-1,CASRRTGADTQYF,TGTGCCAGCCGTCGCACAGGGGCAGATACGCAGTATTTT
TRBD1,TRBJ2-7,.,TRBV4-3,CASSQSGTGYYEQYF,TGCGCCAGCAGCCAGTCCGGGACAGGATATTACGAGCAGTACTTC
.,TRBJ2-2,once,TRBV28,CASKRGTGELFF,TGTGCCAGCAAGAGGGGCACCGGGGAGCTGTTTTTT
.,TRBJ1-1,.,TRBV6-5,CASSYSGEAFF,TGTGCCAGCAGTTACTCTGGGGAAGCTTTCTTT
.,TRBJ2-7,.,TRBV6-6,CASSYGYSYEQYF,TGTGCCAGCAGTTACGGCTACTCCTACGAGCAGTACTTC
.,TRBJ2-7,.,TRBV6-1,CASSEAFYEQYF,TGTGCCAGCAGTGAAGCGTTCTACGAGCAGTACTTC